Following are 24 T cell receptor beta chains from one sample sequenced in a study of cytomegalovirus exposure and HLA in healthy donors. The PCR employed 60 Vbeta primers together with 13 Jbeta primers. Measured with immunoSEQ multiplex PCR; TCRdb has only the in-frame clones, and not every one. The table includes under 200,000 clones, around 78% detected once. Specimen: PBMCs. These receptors all come from a woman aged 45-65 years in good health and CMV-seropositive.

V is TRBV27 and J is TRBJ1-1, with TRBD1 as a possible D gene (5 bases). CDR1 is MNHEY and CDR2 is SMNVEV in the germline V gene (reference sequence). This CDR3 has 13 amino acids. V shed 4 bases and J shed 7 bases, with 13 bases lying between them. The CDR3 DNA sequence: TGTGCCAGCAGTTCACAAGATAGGGGTGAAGCTTTCTTT. Translation: CASSSQDRGEAFF.

The CDR3: CASSEENRGYEKLFF. The CDR3 bases are TGTGCCAGCAGTGAAGAAAACAGGGGGTATGAAAAACTGTTTTTT. This chain uses TRBV6-1 with TRBJ1-4; 8 nucleotides match TRBD1. Germline V gives CDR1 MNHNS, CDR2 SASEGT. This CDR3 is 15 amino acids long. V was pared by 1 base and J by 6 bases, with 4 bases of the junction left unmatched.

CDR3 coding DNA: TGCAGTGCTTGGGACAACGGCTACACCTTC. Protein sequence: CSAWDNGYTF. The chain employs TRBV20-1 and TRBJ1-2; possibly TRBD1 for D (6 bases). The CDR3 has 10 residues. The germline CDR1 and CDR2 sequences are DFQATT and SNEGSKA (reference sequence). The V end lost 5 bases, the J end lost 8 bases, and 9 bases lay between the germline ends.

This clone came up once. This chain uses TRBV29-1 with TRBJ2-5, with D perhaps matching TRBD1 (6 bases). Trimming cost V 5 bases and J 0 bases, with 7 bases left between them. The CDR3 totals 12 residues. Germline V gene data show CDR1 as SQVTM and CDR2 as ANQGSEA. The CDR3 here is CSVRTDQETQYF. The CDR3 DNA reads TGCAGCGTTCGGACAGACCAAGAGACCCAGTACTTC.

J is TRBJ2-2 and V is TRBV19; weak D call: TRBD1 (6 bases). Trimming left V 10 bases short and J 6 bases short, with 18 bases between. The CDR3 contains 14 residues. Germline values: CDR1 LNHDA, CDR2 SQIVND (reference sequence). The CDR3 DNA reads TGTGCCACCCGGGGTGGGGGCTCGCCCGGGGAGCTGTTTTTT. It is translated as CATRGGGSPGELFF.

This rearrangement joins TRBV28 to TRBJ2-7; D is possibly TRBD1 (6 bases). In germline, CDR1 is MDHEN, CDR2 SYDVKM. Deletions cut 5 bases from V and 3 bases from J, with 14 bases between. This CDR3 is built from 14 residues. Here the CDR3 reads CASSTRTVGYEQYF. In DNA, the CDR3 is TGTGCCAGCAGTACCCGGACAGTAGGCTACGAGCAGTACTTC.

CDR3 region: CASSAAAVHTDTQYF. Written as DNA, the CDR3 is TGCGCCAGCAGCGCTGCAGCGGTGCACACAGATACGCAGTATTTT. This chain uses TRBV5-1 with TRBJ2-3; possibly TRBD2 for D (5 bases). Germline values: CDR1 SGHRS, CDR2 YFSETQ. The V end lost 4 bases, the J end lost 2 bases, and 14 bases lay between the germline ends. The CDR3 spans 15 residues.

This chain connects TRBV9 to TRBJ2-7, with a tentative D call TRBD1 (5 bases). Germline CDR1 is SGDLS and CDR2 is YYNGEE. The V and J ends lost 1 base and 6 bases respectively, with 17 bases between them. The CDR3 loop spans 15 amino acids. The chain's CDR3 is CASSVQGLISGEQYF. CDR3 nucleotide sequence: TGTGCCAGCAGCGTACAGGGCTTGATCAGTGGCGAGCAGTACTTC.

J is TRBJ1-1 and V is TRBV5-1; weak D call: TRBD1 (6 bases). This CDR3 has 15 residues. Looked up from germline, CDR1 is SGHRS and CDR2 is YFSETQ. Trimming cost V 4 bases and J 3 bases, with 16 bases left between them. This CDR3 is CASSTGLGGYTEAFF. CDR3 nucleotide sequence: TGCGCCAGCAGCACAGGGCTGGGGGGGTACACTGAAGCTTTCTTT.

The CDR3 bases are TGCGCCAGCAGCTTGGGGCAAGTACCAACTGAAGCTTTCTTT. Encoded protein: CASSLGQVPTEAFF. This rearrangement joins TRBV5-1 to TRBJ1-1; D is undetermined. Trimming removed 0 bases at V and 5 bases at J, with 11 bases between. This CDR3 has 14 residues. Per germline, CDR1 SGHRS and CDR2 YFSETQ. The whole variable domain, filled in from reference TRBV5-1 and TRBJ1-1, reads KAGVTQTPRYLIKTRGQQVTLSCSPISGHRSVSWYQQTPGQGLQFLFEYFSETQRNKGNFPGRFSGRQFSNSRSEMNVSTLELGDSALYLCASSLGQVPTEAFFGQGTRLTVV.

This rearrangement joins TRBV2 to TRBJ1-2; 8 bases line up with TRBD1. The CDR3 totals 15 residues. V lost 6 bases and J lost 8; bases outside the gene matches: 14. CDR1 and CDR2 (germline): SNHLY, FYNNEI. The CDR3 spells CASSPNRGESEGYTF. CDR3 DNA: TGTGCCAGCAGCCCAAACAGGGGGGAAAGCGAGGGCTACACCTTC.

The chain employs TRBV9 and TRBJ2-5, with 7 bases fitting TRBD2. The V and J ends lost 3 bases and 10 bases, in that order; junction bases with no gene match: 21. The germline V gene encodes CDR1 SGDLS and CDR2 YYNGEE. This CDR3 comprises 17 residues. CDR3 DNA: TGTGCCAGCAGCGCCAGAGACGCGGGGGACTCTGAGTGGGGCCAGTACTTC. Residues: CASSARDAGDSEWGQYF.

This clone has a handful of counts. The chain has TRBV10-3 and TRBJ2-7, with a possible D match to TRBD2 (6 bases). The CDR3 is 16 amino acids. V shed 3 bases and J shed 8 bases, with 23 bases lying between them. CDR1 and CDR2 (germline): ENHRY, SYGVKD. DNA for the CDR3: TGTGCCATCAGTGACCCCCCTGCGGGATTAGGATCTAAGCAGTACTTC. Translation gives CAISDPPAGLGSKQYF.

The chain joins TRBV7-2 to TRBJ2-7; D call uncertain. CDR3 length: 13 amino acids. The V end lost 5 bases, the J end lost 4 bases, and 12 bases lay between the germline ends. Germline values: CDR1 SGHTA, CDR2 FQGNSA. This CDR3 reads CASSPHLTYEQYF. In DNA form, the CDR3 reads TGTGCCAGCAGCCCCCACCTGACTTACGAGCAGTACTTC.

The chain has TRBV6-1 and TRBJ1-3, with D hard to call. V shed 6 bases and J shed 0 bases, with 12 bases lying between them. Per germline, CDR1 MNHNS and CDR2 SASEGT. The CDR3 is 15 amino acids. The CDR3 DNA sequence: TGTGCCAGCAGCGCCGCCAGTAACTCTGGAAACACCATATATTTT. Protein: CASSAASNSGNTIYF.

J is TRBJ2-1 and V is TRBV6-1; 7 positions match TRBD2. CDR3 length: 14 amino acids. Per the germline V gene, CDR1 is MNHNS and CDR2 is SASEGT. The ends lost 4 bases at V and 5 bases at J; junction bases unmatched: 5. In nucleotides, the CDR3 is TGTGCCAGCAGTGGGCGACTAGCCCACAATGAGCAGTTCTTC. Protein product: CASSGRLAHNEQFF.

This clone has more than one count but fewer than ten. A junction boundary mismatches the germline segment, possibly from a read error. The genes are TRBV9 and TRBJ2-4, with 13 bases lining up with TRBD2. The CDR3 extends over 17 amino acids. Germline-derived CDR1 and CDR2 are SGDLS and YYNGEE. CDR3 amino acids: CASSGSLAGGPRNSQYF. As DNA, the CDR3 is TGTGCCAGCAGCGGATCACTAGCGGGAGGGCCTAGAAACAGTCAGTACTTC.

This rearrangement joins TRBV4-3 to TRBJ2-1, with TRBD1 matching 7 bases. Looked up from germline, CDR1 is LGHNA and CDR2 is YSLEER. V shed 6 bases, J shed 3 bases, and the junction held 8 bases outside the gene matches. The CDR3 is 15 amino acids. CDR3 coding DNA: TGCGCCAGCAGTCATCGGTCAGGGGGCTACAATGAGCAGTTCTTC. It translates to CASSHRSGGYNEQFF.

About this clone itself: Germline is not matched at one junction end, which may reflect a read error. The chain uses TRBV7-3 and TRBJ2-3; 8 bases match TRBD2. Germline-derived CDR1 and CDR2 are SGHTA and FQGTGA. The CDR3 has 15 residues. CDR3 nucleotide sequence: TGTGCCAGCAGCTTAGGACTAGCTGATGCAGATACGCGGTATTTT. Its translation is CASSLGLADADTRYF.

The genes are TRBV5-1 and TRBJ2-2; the match to TRBD1 covers 7 bases. CDR1 is SGHRS and CDR2 is YFSETQ in the germline V gene. V was pared by 1 base and J by 6 bases, with 9 bases of the junction left unmatched. There are 16 residues in the CDR3. The CDR3 region has the DNA TGCGCCAGCAGCTTGACAAGGACAGGCCTCGCCGGGGAGCTGTTTTTT. It translates to CASSLTRTGLAGELFF.

This clone appeared a single time. J is TRBJ2-1 and V is TRBV28; TRBD2 is a possible D gene (6 bases). Germline CDR1 MDHEN, CDR2 SYDVKM. This CDR3 is 15 amino acids long. Trimming shortened V by 6 bases and J by 7 bases, and 19 bases separated the two germline ends. This CDR3 is CASSQTSPLGNEQFF. The CDR3 coding sequence is TGTGCCAGCAGCCAAACTAGCCCCCTGGGGAATGAGCAGTTCTTC.

This clone was seen a single time. V usage is TRBV14 and J usage is TRBJ2-1; TRBD1 agrees at 11 bases. This CDR3 is 15 amino acids long. Trimming cost V 4 bases and J 3 bases; bases outside gene matches: 2. CDR1 and CDR2 (germline): SGHDN, FVKESK. The CDR3 loop is CASSPGTGGYNEQFF. CDR3 nucleotide sequence: TGTGCCAGCAGCCCGGGGACAGGGGGCTACAATGAGCAGTTCTTC.

The CDR3 DNA follows: TGCGCCAGCAGCCAAGCCTGGACAGGCACAGATACGCAGTATTTT. Translated, it gives CASSQAWTGTDTQYF. V and J are TRBV4-1 and TRBJ2-3; maybe TRBD1 (6 bases). The germline V gene encodes CDR1 MGHRA and CDR2 YSYEKL. The CDR3 has 15 residues. Trimming removed 1 base from V and 1 base from J, with 9 bases in between.

This clone has a single count. The chain has TRBV6-1 and TRBJ1-2, with 8 bases lining up with TRBD1. The CDR3 has 14 amino acids. Germline values: CDR1 MNHNS, CDR2 SASEGT. Trimming removed 0 bases from V and 8 bases from J; junction bases left unmatched: 5. The DNA of the CDR3 is TGTGCCAGCAGTGAAGCGGGTCAGGGGGCGGGCTACACCTTC. This gives the protein CASSEAGQGAGYTF.